Below, 23 T cell receptor beta chains from the same sample are listed, as sequenced in a study of cytomegalovirus exposure and HLA in healthy donors. Amplification used 60 Vbeta primers and 13 Jbeta primers. Assay used: immunoSEQ multiplex PCR; TCRdb lists only in-frame clones, some missing. The sample shows 100,000 to 150,000 clones, roughly 76% of them seen only once. The material sequenced was PBMCs. Receptors were obtained from a woman aged 50 to 65 in good health and CMV-seronegative.

The rearrangement uses TRBV7-9 and TRBJ2-2; tentative D call: TRBD1 (5 bases). V dropped 4 bases and J dropped 9 bases, with 15 bases sitting between them. The CDR3 is made up of 14 amino acids. Per the germline V gene, CDR1 is SEHNR and CDR2 is FQNEAQ (reference sequence). CDR3 sequence reads: CASSWERGRRELFF. For the CDR3, the DNA is TGTGCCAGCAGCTGGGAAAGGGGTAGACGGGAGCTGTTTTTT.

This chain joins TRBV27 and TRBJ2-5, with a possible D match to TRBD2 (5 bases). Germline V gene sequence: CDR1 MNHEY, CDR2 SMNVEV (reference sequence). The length of the CDR3 is 14 residues. V shed 0 bases and J shed 4 bases, with 9 bases lying between them. Written as DNA, the CDR3 is TGTGCCAGCAGTTTATCCACAGAGGGAGAGACCCAGTACTTC. This codes for CASSLSTEGETQYF.

The chain links TRBV6-6 to TRBJ1-1; TRBD1 is a possible D gene (5 bases). The ends were cut back, 5 bases at V and 4 bases at J, with 20 bases in the middle. Per germline, CDR1 MNHNY and CDR2 SVGAGI (reference sequence). The CDR3 is 16 amino acids. CDR3 protein: CASSLPLTVIGTEAFF. In DNA form, the CDR3 reads TGTGCCAGCAGTCTACCATTGACAGTAATTGGCACTGAAGCTTTCTTT.

The chain combines TRBV28 with TRBJ1-3; D remains unclear. Between the trimmed V and J ends, which lost 5 bases and 0 bases, there was a span of 8 bases. Germline-derived CDR1 and CDR2 are MDHEN and SYDVKM. The length of the CDR3 is 14 residues. The CDR3 protein is CASSLEGSGNTIYF. The CDR3 DNA sequence: TGTGCCAGCAGTCTCGAGGGCTCTGGAAACACCATATATTTT. Drawing the rest from reference TRBV28 and TRBJ1-3, the complete variable domain is DVKVTQSSRYLVKRTGEKVFLECVQDMDHENMFWYRQDPGLGLRLIYFSYDVKMKEKGDIPEGYSVSREKKERFSLILESASTNQTSMYLCASSLEGSGNTIYFGEGSWLTVV.

The chain joins TRBV7-9 to TRBJ2-5, with 12 bases matching TRBD1. This CDR3 comprises 16 residues. V dropped 7 bases and J dropped 4; count of bases not matched to a gene: 10. The germline V gene encodes CDR1 SEHNR and CDR2 FQNEAQ (reference sequence). For the CDR3, the DNA is TGTGCCAGCATCTATATAGGGACAGGGGGCATAGAGACCCAGTACTTC. Protein sequence: CASIYIGTGGIETQYF.

This chain joins TRBV7-2 and TRBJ2-1, with 10 nucleotides matching TRBD1. The ends lost 5 bases at V and 7 bases at J; junction bases unmatched: 8. Per germline, CDR1 SGHTA and CDR2 FQGNSA. The CDR3 runs to 15 residues. In DNA, the CDR3 is TGTGCCAGCAGCCAAAGCCGGACAGGGGGGAATGAGCAGTTCTTC. The encoded protein is CASSQSRTGGNEQFF. The full variable domain, with the rest looked up from reference TRBV7-2 and TRBJ2-1, is GAGVSQSPSNKVTEKGKDVELRCDPISGHTALYWYRQSLGQGLEFLIYFQGNSAPDKSGLPSDRFSAERTGGSVSTLTIQRTQQEDSAVYLCASSQSRTGGNEQFFGPGTRLTVL.

V is TRBV7-9 and J is TRBJ2-7, with 8 positions matching TRBD2. With V trimmed by 6 bases and J by 1 base, 5 bases remained unmatched. The CDR3 loop spans 14 amino acids. Germline lookup yields CDR1 SEHNR and CDR2 FQNEAQ (reference sequence). The CDR3 region is CASRPGGGSYEQYF. CDR3 nucleotides: TGTGCCAGCAGGCCCGGGGGGGGTTCCTACGAGCAGTACTTC.

The V gene is TRBV6-6, the J gene TRBJ2-5, with no clear D. Trimming took 5 bases from V and 4 from J, leaving 5 bases between them. The CDR3 is 11 amino acids. Germline lookup yields CDR1 MNHNY and CDR2 SVGAGI (reference sequence). Written as DNA, the CDR3 is TGTGCCAGCAGTCCAGGAGAGACCCAGTACTTC. Its protein is CASSPGETQYF.

The rearrangement links TRBV15 to TRBJ2-7; the D gene is possibly TRBD1 (5 bases). V lost 2 bases and J lost 3, with 11 bases in between. This CDR3 region has 14 residues. The germline V gene encodes CDR1 LNHNV and CDR2 YYDKDF (reference sequence). The CDR3 is CATSRQGVGYEQYF. The CDR3 region has the DNA TGTGCCACCAGCAGACAGGGTGTGGGCTACGAGCAGTACTTC.

The V call is TRBV9, the J call TRBJ2-1; TRBD2 aligns across 8 bases. V shed 4 bases and J 2 bases; nucleotides not matched to a gene: 5. CDR1 and CDR2 from the germline V gene are SGDLS and YYNGEE. The CDR3 has 15 amino acids. The chain's CDR3 is CASSLLAGAYNEQFF. The CDR3 DNA reads as TGTGCCAGCAGCCTTCTAGCGGGTGCCTACAATGAGCAGTTCTTC.

The rearrangement links TRBV18 to TRBJ1-3, with TRBD1 matching 10 bases. Germline V gives CDR1 KGHSH, CDR2 LQKENI. Losses at the gene ends were 4 bases for V and 0 bases for J; bases not matched to a gene: 0. The CDR3 has 15 residues. The CDR3 loop reads CASSRDRGSGNTIYF. As DNA, the CDR3 is TGTGCCAGCTCACGGGACAGGGGCTCTGGAAACACCATATATTTT.

A few counts support this clone. The gene calls are TRBV30 and TRBJ2-2, with unresolved D. V shed 5 bases and J shed 6 bases, with 10 bases lying between them. The CDR3 is made up of 12 amino acids. Per germline, CDR1 GTSNPN and CDR2 SVGIG (reference sequence). The CDR3 DNA sequence: TGTGCCTGGGGGCACCAGGCCGGGGAGCTGTTTTTT. As protein: CAWGHQAGELFF.

The chain is built from TRBV6-6 and TRBJ1-5; 9 bases match TRBD1. V dropped 6 bases and J dropped 4; count of bases not matched to a gene: 7. This CDR3 spans 15 amino acids. Germline CDR1 reads MNHNY; CDR2 reads SVGAGI (reference sequence). The CDR3 DNA follows: TGTGCCAGCAGGCCGCGGGACAGGGAGAATCAGCCCCAGCATTTT. Translated, it gives CASRPRDRENQPQHF.

V gene TRBV7-8 combines with J gene TRBJ2-5; D may be TRBD1 (6 bases). CDR3 length: 15 amino acids. The germline gives CDR1 SGHVS, CDR2 FQNEAQ. V lost 4 bases and J lost 4, with 16 bases in between. Here the CDR3 reads CASSSLRGVGETQYF. In DNA, the CDR3 is TGTGCCAGCAGCTCCCTCAGGGGAGTAGGAGAGACCCAGTACTTC.

The CDR3 protein is CASSDTKTRGYTF. As DNA, the CDR3 is TGTGCCAGCAGCGACACGAAGACAAGGGGCTACACCTTC. The chain carries TRBV9 and TRBJ1-2; no reliable D call. Trimming removed 3 bases at V and 8 bases at J, with 14 bases between. This CDR3 region has 13 residues. Germline V gives CDR1 SGDLS, CDR2 YYNGEE.

The chain is built from TRBV29-1 and TRBJ2-7, with 9 bases lining up with TRBD1. CDR1 SQVTM and CDR2 ANQGSEA come from the germline V gene. The CDR3 has 12 amino acids. Trimming cost V 6 bases and J 5 bases; bases outside gene matches: 5. CDR3 sequence: CSVDRGGDEQYF. The CDR3 nucleotides read TGCAGCGTGGACAGGGGTGGGGACGAGCAGTACTTC.

This clone was counted between two and nine times. The V and J genes are TRBV5-4 and TRBJ2-5; 9 bases are shared with TRBD2. V gave up 1 base and J gave up 5 bases; unmatched junction bases: 9. Germline lookup yields CDR1 SGHNT and CDR2 YYREEE (reference sequence). The CDR3 totals 16 residues. CDR3 nucleotide sequence: TGTGCCAGCAGCTTGCAAACTAGCGGGCCTCTCGAGACCCAGTACTTC. Translating it yields CASSLQTSGPLETQYF.

V gene TRBV7-8 combines with J gene TRBJ2-7, with D possibly matching TRBD2 (5 bases). V was shortened by 1 base and J by 4 bases, with 14 bases between the two germline ends. There are 15 residues in the CDR3. Germline V gene sequence: CDR1 SGHVS, CDR2 FQNEAQ. CDR3 nucleotide sequence: TGTGCCAGCAGCTTAGAGTCTAGCTACTCTTACGAGCAGTACTTC. It yields the protein CASSLESSYSYEQYF.

The genes are TRBV9 and TRBJ2-2; 13 positions match TRBD2. Germline lookup yields CDR1 SGDLS and CDR2 YYNGEE. The length of the CDR3 is 17 residues. J lost 4 bases, V lost 3 bases, and 6 bases had no gene match. The CDR3 nucleotides are TGTGCCAGCAGCGCCGGACTAGCGGGAGTCGGCACCGGGGAGCTGTTTTTT. Its translation is CASSAGLAGVGTGELFF.

This clone was found once. The genes are TRBV7-9 and TRBJ2-5; TRBD2 aligns across 7 bases. Germline values: CDR1 SEHNR, CDR2 FQNEAQ (reference sequence). Losses at the gene ends were 2 bases for V and 2 bases for J; bases not matched to a gene: 8. The CDR3 length is 16 residues. The CDR3 reads CASSLRGGSFQETQYF. The CDR3 DNA sequence: TGTGCCAGCAGCTTAAGGGGCGGGAGTTTTCAAGAGACCCAGTACTTC.

The V call is TRBV28, the J call TRBJ2-2; D is unresolved. This CDR3 is 14 amino acids long. Germline lookup yields CDR1 MDHEN and CDR2 SYDVKM. V shed 3 bases and J shed 6 bases, with 11 bases lying between them. The CDR3 sequence is CASSFPLTAGELFF. Here the CDR3 DNA reads TGTGCCAGCAGTTTCCCGTTAACAGCCGGGGAGCTGTTTTTT.

This clone has a handful of counts. The CDR3 DNA sequence: TGTGCCAGCAACGAACGGGGACAGCTGAACACTGAAGCTTTCTTT. Protein product: CASNERGQLNTEAFF. The V and J genes are TRBV7-9 and TRBJ1-1; TRBD1 aligns across 7 bases. The CDR3 length is 15 residues. V lost 7 bases to trimming and J lost 0 bases; unmatched junction nucleotides: 8. Germline V gives CDR1 SEHNR, CDR2 FQNEAQ (reference sequence).

The CDR3 protein is CASRRTGTGGQPQHF. The CDR3 DNA sequence: TGTGCCAGCAGACGGACAGGGACAGGAGGACAGCCCCAGCATTTT. V and J are TRBV28 and TRBJ1-5, with TRBD1 matching over 8 bases. CDR1 and CDR2 from the germline V gene are MDHEN and SYDVKM. V shed 6 bases and J 7 bases; nucleotides not matched to a gene: 11. CDR3 length equals 15 residues.